This T cell receptor beta chain was recovered during a study of T-cell reconstitution after alpha-beta-depleted transplantation in children. This clonotype appeared many times. Unique molecular identifiers were used to barcode this TCRbeta library. TCRdb redid the calling of the PCR reads with MiXCR, one entry per CDR3 protein. Of 60,000 to 80,000 distinct CDR3 sequences listed, around 7.9% are singletons. CDR3 length equals 15 residues. V was pared by 7 bases and J by 6 bases, with 21 bases between. CDR1 is SEHNR and CDR2 is FQNEAQ in the germline V gene (reference sequence). This sequence joins TRBV7-9 and TRBJ1-2; no reliable D call. Sequences were derived from PBMCs from the stem cell graft donor, sampled from the stem cell graft. The origin of this receptor is a human donor who donated a stem cell graft to a child with acute lymphoblastic leukemia. As DNA, the CDR3 is TGTGCCAGCACCTCCCCCCTCAGGCAGAAAGATGGCTACACCTTC. This sequence encodes CASTSPLRQKDGYTF. The full variable domain, in which reference TRBV7-9 and TRBJ1-2 provide the parts outside the CDR3, is DTGVSQNPRHKITKRGQNVTFRCDPISEHNRLYWYRQTLGQGPEFLTYFQNEAQLEKSRLLSDRFSAERPKGSFSTLEIQRTEQGDSAMYLCASTSPLRQKDGYTFGSGTRLTVV.